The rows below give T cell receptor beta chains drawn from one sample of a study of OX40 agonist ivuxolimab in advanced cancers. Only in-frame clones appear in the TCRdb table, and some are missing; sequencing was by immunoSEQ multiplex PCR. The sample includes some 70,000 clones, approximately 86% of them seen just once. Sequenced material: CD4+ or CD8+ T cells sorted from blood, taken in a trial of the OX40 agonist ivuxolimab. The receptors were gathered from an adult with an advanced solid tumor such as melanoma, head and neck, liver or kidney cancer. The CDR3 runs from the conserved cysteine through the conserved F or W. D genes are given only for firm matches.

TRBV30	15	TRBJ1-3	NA	CAWSNDRSSGNTIYF
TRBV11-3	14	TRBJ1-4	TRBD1	CASSAQGANEKLFF
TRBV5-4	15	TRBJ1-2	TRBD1	CASSLGGQGYSGYTF
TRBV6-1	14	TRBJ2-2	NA	CAIQPAGNTGELFF
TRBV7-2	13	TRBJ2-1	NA	CASSLGPNNEQFF
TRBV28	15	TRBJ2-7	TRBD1	CASSLRQGAPWEQYF
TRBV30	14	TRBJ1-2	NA	CAWSVQGRNYGYTF
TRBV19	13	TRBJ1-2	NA	CASSTQTWNGYTF
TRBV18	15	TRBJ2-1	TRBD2	CASSPHEREVNEQFF
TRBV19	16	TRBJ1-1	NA	CASTVSEALGFTEAFF
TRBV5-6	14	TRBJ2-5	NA	CASSLEGAPETQYF
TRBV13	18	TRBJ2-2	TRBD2	CASSLGPLGGRAYGELFF
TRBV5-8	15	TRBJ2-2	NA	CASSLGNLSPGELFF
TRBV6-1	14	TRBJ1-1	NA	CASSSAGAHTEAFF
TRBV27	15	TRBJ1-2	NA	CASSYRSGGMRGYTF
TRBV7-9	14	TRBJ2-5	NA	CASSRDLNQETQYF
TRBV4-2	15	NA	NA	CASSQERHGSYEQYF
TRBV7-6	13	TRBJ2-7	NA	CASSYRETVEQYF
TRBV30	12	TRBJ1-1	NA	CAWSRLNSEAFF
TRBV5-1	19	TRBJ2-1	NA	CASSLGLRTASFSYNEQFF
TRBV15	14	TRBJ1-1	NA	CATSRDTGNTEAFF
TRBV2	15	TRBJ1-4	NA	CASRDGGAGNEKLFF
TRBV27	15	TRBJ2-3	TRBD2	CASSWSSGSTDTQYF
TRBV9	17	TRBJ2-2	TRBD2	CASSVGLAGGHTGELFF
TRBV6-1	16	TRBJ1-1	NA	CASSELRGYMNTEAFF
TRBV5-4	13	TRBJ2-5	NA	CASSLGQEETQYF
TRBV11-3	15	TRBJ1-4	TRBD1	CASSLVGTENEKLFF
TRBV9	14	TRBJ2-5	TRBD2	CASSVTSGGETQYF
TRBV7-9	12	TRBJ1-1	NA	CASSLPQTEAFF
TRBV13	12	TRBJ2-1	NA	CASSLGYNEQFF
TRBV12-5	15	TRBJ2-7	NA	CASGLVSGGTGEQYF
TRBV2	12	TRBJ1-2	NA	CASSWDSNGYTF
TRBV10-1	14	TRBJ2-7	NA	CASSESSGPYEQYF
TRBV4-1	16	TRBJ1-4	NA	CASSQATGRNNEKLFF
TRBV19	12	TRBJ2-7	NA	CASSIKAGPQYF
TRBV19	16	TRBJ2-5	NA	CASSIGAGALQETQYF
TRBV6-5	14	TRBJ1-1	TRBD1	CASSPGGGPTEAFF
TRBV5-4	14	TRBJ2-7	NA	CASSEQGLNYEQYF
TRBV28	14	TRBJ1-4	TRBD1	CASSLGQGTRKLFF
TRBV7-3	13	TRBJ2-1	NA	CASSPARDEEQFF
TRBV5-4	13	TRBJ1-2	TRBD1	CASSSQGRDGYTF
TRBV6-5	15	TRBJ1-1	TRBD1	CASSSPGQGNTEAFF
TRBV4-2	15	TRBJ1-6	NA	CASSQDTRAGSPLHF
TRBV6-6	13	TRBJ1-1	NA	CASSYEGNTEAFF
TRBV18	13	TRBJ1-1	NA	CASSSQENTEAFF
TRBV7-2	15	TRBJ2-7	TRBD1	CASSPGGQGFYEQYF
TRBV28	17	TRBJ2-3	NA	CASSLKTTSTGTDTQYF
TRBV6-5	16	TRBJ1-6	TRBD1	CASSYHGTGLYSPLHF
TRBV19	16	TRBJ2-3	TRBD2	CASSMGGSAGPDTQYF
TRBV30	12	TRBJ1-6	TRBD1	CAGTGWNSPLHF
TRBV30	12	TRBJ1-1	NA	CAWTGVNTEAFF
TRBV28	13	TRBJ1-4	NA	CASSGPAIEKLFF